Only a few counts were recorded for the clone carrying this TCR beta chain. These data originate in a study of beta chain features in type 1 diabetes. The germline V gene has CDR1 SGHNT and CDR2 YYREEE (reference sequence). The CDR3 sequence is 16 residues long. Trimming left V 4 bases short and J 5 bases short, with 19 bases between. Of the isolated RNA, all was reverse transcribed, and so the sequenced material was expressed TCRB transcripts. The protocol was immunoSEQ multiplex PCR, while the TCRdb copy is restricted to in-frame clones and leaves out a portion. The table records 90,000 to 110,000 clones, under 40% of them present only once.

This clonotype was obtained from a woman aged 18-30 years in good health. The sample taken for sequencing was stem cell memory CD4+ T cells from blood. The gene calls are TRBV5-4 and TRBJ2-1, with D uncertain. CDR3 coding DNA: TGTGCCAGCAGCCCAGCCGCGGTCCGTCCCGACAATGAGCAGTTCTTC. Encoded protein: CASSPAAVRPDNEQFF. The full variable domain, completed using reference TRBV5-4 and TRBJ2-1, is ETGVTQSPTHLIKTRGQQVTLRCSSQSGHNTVSWYQQALGQGPQFIFQYYREEENGRGNFPPRFSGLQFPNYSSELNVNALELDDSALYLCASSPAAVRPDNEQFFGPGTRLTVL.